This entry features one T cell receptor (beta chain) sequence. The clone's antigen remains unknown. Base qualities are not recorded, but no much larger clone differs from it by a single base. This entry comes from a study of blood T cell repertoires in COVID-19 (dated by TCRdb to 2018 to 2020). For the study in its entirety: Samples from collaborators originated in the United States, Italy and Spain and spanned both the acute and convalescent phases of COVID-19. The dataset comprised deeply sampled blood TCRbeta repertoires from subjects exposed to, actively infected with, or recovered from COVID-19. Nearly every sample came with metadata listing a de-identified subject ID, COVID-19 status, age in years and sex. Where available, HLA class I and class II types were taken from metadata supplied by the sample provider and were not determined by assay-based typing. The samples were drawn from the first 160 participants of the ongoing ImmuneRACE study and from 1,254 subjects provided by 6 global collaborators. The repertoires were released in a freely available public database intended as a resource for research on the immune response to SARS-CoV-2. The material from the prospective study consisted of cDNA or gDNA derived from T cells, B-cell-depleted T cells, or PBMCs. Overall study results and their limits: The quantity of clinical and demographic metadata differed by source and by participant and was supplied without curation.

In Seattle, one collaborating source enrolled patients while the infection was active and tracked those patients longitudinally over the course of disease. Each collaborating institution followed its own protocols to collect whole blood in K2EDTA tubes. Collaborator samples were shipped for TCRbeta analysis as frozen whole blood, isolated PBMCs, or DNA extracted from either sample type. TCRbeta CDR3 regions were amplified from genomic DNA using the immunoSEQ Assay, a bias-controlled multiplex PCR. In the source study's methods: The number of nucleated cells in each sample was estimated by amplification of reference gene primers within the assay. To quantify the absolute abundance of each unique TCRbeta CDR3 rearrangement, sequence reads were collapsed and filtered. For each sample, productive Simpson clonality was calculated by taking the square root of Simpson's diversity index across productive rearrangements. The table comes from immuneACCESS by way of TCRdb, which keeps in-frame sequences with V and J called. Part of the clones is missing from these tables; in studies checked, under half for an unresolved V gene and the rest for unknown reasons. That table furnishes V, J and clone size, whereas the DNA furnished D and trimming. In all, the sample holds 150,000 to 200,000 clones, and roughly nine tenths of those were seen once. The ten largest clones add up to approximately 10% of the sample.

This TCR derives from a woman in her fifties or sixties with COVID-19, enrolled during active disease. The specimen was peripheral blood.

The CDR3 sequence is CAISESTGISNQPQHF. The sequenced DNA is TGTGCCATCAGTGAGTCAACGGGTATTAGCAATCAGCCCCAGCATTTT. The receptor chain draws on TRBV10-3 and TRBJ1-5, with no reliable assignment of the D segment. The cysteine opens and the phenylalanine closes a CDR3 of 16 amino acids. Only CDR3 DNA remains: 48 bases, in frame from the first base. The germline V gene yields ENHRY for CDR1 and SYGVKD for CDR2. The trim is 0 bases for V and 0 bases for J, with a gap of 9 bases between the germline ends.